This T cell receptor beta chain emerged from a study of beta chain features in type 1 diabetes. Sequencing targeted expressed TCRB transcripts, as all isolated RNA had been reverse transcribed. Sequencing used immunoSEQ multiplex PCR; TCRdb keeps in-frame clones, though not all of them. Among about 250,000 clones listed, roughly 15% were seen once. In this sample, this clone turned up a few times. CDR1 and CDR2 (germline): SGHRS, YFSETQ. V shed 2 bases and J 6 bases; nucleotides not matched to a gene: 3. The CDR3 runs 14 residues. The V and J genes are TRBV5-1 and TRBJ2-2; 8 positions match TRBD1. This TCR derives from a woman aged 40 to 49 in good health. Sequenced input: naive CD4+ T cells from blood. CDR3 in DNA: TGCGCCAGCAGCTTCCAACAGGGGGCCGGGGAGCTGTTTTTT. Its protein product is CASSFQQGAGELFF.